The 5 T cell receptor beta chains reported below all come from one sample, sequenced in a study of identical twins (dated by TCRdb to the mid-2010s). Library preparation was by 5' RACE. Sequenced using an Illumina HiSeq 2000. TCRdb reworked the public reads: Q25 trimming with fastp, MiXCR clone assembly, productive beta chains retained. Each CDR3 protein gets just one entry, which takes the most common genes and DNA from the rows behind it. This sample gives about 690,000 distinct CDR3 sequences in total; 21% of them show up just once. The top ten clones comprise approximately 4.3% of the sample. The data were also submitted as part of a second study, on T cells expressing NK-cell markers.

The sample was PBMCs. These receptors all stem from a woman aged 18-29 years in good health.

The J gene is TRBJ1-5, the V gene TRBV6-5; no firm D call. The CDR3 loop spans 12 amino acids. Germline V CDR1 and CDR2: MNHEY, SVGAGI. V was clipped by 6 bases and J by 6 bases, with 9 bases between them. In DNA form, the CDR3 reads TGTGCCAGCAGGCAGCTTGGTCAGCCCCAGCATTTT. Translated: CASRQLGQPQHF.

V gene TRBV5-1 combines with J gene TRBJ2-1, with TRBD2 matching over 8 bases. Germline V gene data show CDR1 as SGHRS and CDR2 as YFSETQ. The CDR3 totals 14 residues. V was clipped by 4 bases and J by 8 bases; unmatched bases: 8. The CDR3 coding sequence is TGCGCCAGCAGCCCAAGCGGGGGCGGGCATGAGCAGTTCTTC. This translates into CASSPSGGGHEQFF.

V usage is TRBV6-5 and J usage is TRBJ2-2; D may be TRBD1 or TRBD2 (5 bases each). CDR1 and CDR2 (germline): MNHEY, SVGAGI. There are 18 residues in the CDR3. V was clipped by 4 bases and J by 1 base, with 19 bases between them. CDR3 protein: CASSSGRTILENTGELFF. CDR3 in DNA: TGTGCCAGCAGTTCGGGACGGACGATTTTAGAGAACACCGGGGAGCTGTTTTTT.

CDR3 nucleotides: TGTGCCAGCAGCTTCCCGAGACGGGAAAAACAAGAGACCCAGTACTTC. Its protein product is CASSFPRREKQETQYF. The V call is TRBV5-5, the J call TRBJ2-5, with D possibly being TRBD2 (5 bases). Germline V CDR1 and CDR2: SGHKS, YYEKEE (reference sequence). The V end lost 2 bases, the J end lost 2 bases, and 16 bases lay between the germline ends. This CDR3 is 16 amino acids long.

DNA for the CDR3: TGTGCCAGCAGCCTGCGGGACAGGAACACCGGGGAGCTGTTTTTT. Translated: CASSLRDRNTGELFF. The rearrangement uses TRBV5-5 and TRBJ2-2; possible D gene TRBD1, 7 bases. Between the trimmed V and J ends, which lost 4 bases and 1 base, there was a span of 11 bases. There are 15 residues in the CDR3. Germline CDR1 SGHKS, CDR2 YYEKEE (reference sequence).